The rows below give T cell receptor beta chains drawn from one sample of a study of blood T cell repertoires in COVID-19. Generated by immunoSEQ multiplex PCR, the TCRdb table keeps only in-frame clones and is missing some. The sample lists tens of thousands of clones, about four fifths occurring once. The sequencing input was peripheral blood. The receptors were sampled from an elderly woman with active or convalescent COVID-19. Both conserved end residues are trimmed from each CDR3.

V	J	CDR3
TRBV10-1	TRBJ2-3	ASGNGHTGDTQY
TRBV6-5	TRBJ2-5	ASRTGSSETQY
TRBV7-9	TRBJ1-1	ASSFRGSAAGTEAF
TRBV6-7	TRBJ2-5	ASRFGTTSLTQY
TRBV5-5	TRBJ2-3	ASSLKGREDTQY
TRBV27	TRBJ1-4	ASSFHGQGGLIEKLF
TRBV19	TRBJ2-3	ASSDRGLGTDTQY
TRBV6-5	TRBJ1-6	ASSYSTGGNSPLH
TRBV19	TRBJ2-1	ASSDRGVANEQF
TRBV19	TRBJ1-3	ASRTGSSGNTIY
TRBV6-1	TRBJ1-5	ASSERGTNQPQH
TRBV14	TRBJ1-2	ASSQVGGRDNYGYT
TRBV28	TRBJ2-3	ASSSPPRGARGTDTQY
TRBV19	TRBJ1-2	ASSVDRGYGYT
TRBV7-2	TRBJ2-2	ASSSGAGGATGELF
TRBV4-3	TRBJ2-5	ASSKTQYQETQY
TRBV2	TRBJ2-7	ASRDDSSSYEQY
TRBV28	TRBJ1-2	ASSLFQGGVGYT
TRBV19	TRBJ1-1	ASSSGRQGEAF
TRBV6-1	TRBJ1-2	ASSAGQGAPDYGYT
TRBV27	TRBJ1-6	ASSFRGNNSPLH
TRBV4-1	TRBJ2-7	ASSQERTGIYEQY
TRBV7-9	TRBJ2-3	ASSFGLAGGPSDTQY
TRBV28	TRBJ2-2	ASRGIGSAGELF
TRBV6-2/TRBV6-3	TRBJ1-5	ASSYSSDQPQH
TRBV28	TRBJ1-1	ATRYTEAF
TRBV7-2	TRBJ2-2	AAAKGASANTGELF
TRBV9	TRBJ1-4	ASSVDGQGEKLF
TRBV7-2	TRBJ1-2	ASSFIGGTNYGYT
TRBV19	TRBJ2-7	ASSIVQGYSYEQY
TRBV5-1	TRBJ2-1	ASSLERQGQGQF
TRBV7-9	TRBJ2-7	ASSSPGGLAGGHEQY
TRBV24-1	TRBJ1-1	ATSDLNRATF
TRBV24-1	TRBJ2-3	ATSDQGQFTDTQY
TRBV6-5	TRBJ2-7	ASTPAGGQAYEQY
TRBV2	TRBJ1-1	ASSLGANTEAF
TRBV6-5	TRBJ1-1	ASRGQKYTEAF
TRBV6-2/TRBV6-3	TRBJ1-2	ASSFSHEGYT
TRBV6-2/TRBV6-3	TRBJ2-2	ASSFPRFGDTGELF
TRBV6-2/TRBV6-3	TRBJ1-2	ASSYSTSGYT
TRBV6-2/TRBV6-3	TRBJ2-3	ASSQRGGFTDTQY
TRBV29-1	TRBJ2-1	SVESERSYNEQF
TRBV3-1/TRBV3-2	TRBJ2-3	ASSQASGGAGDTQY
TRBV7-2	TRBJ2-1	ASSSRTGEQF
TRBV5-6	TRBJ1-2	ASSFRPVNYGYT
TRBV5-8	TRBJ1-1	ASSWGQVLNTEAF
TRBV18	TRBJ2-3	ASSLQDIGGASTDTQY
TRBV3-1/TRBV3-2	TRBJ1-4	ASSIRGPANEKLF
TRBV27	TRBJ2-7	ASSLRRLAGGPTEQY
TRBV12-3/TRBV12-4	TRBJ2-3	ASRRTSGNTQY
TRBV10-3	TRBJ1-2	ATEGQGEAYGYT
TRBV3-1/TRBV3-2	TRBJ2-1	ASSTIAEGRQF
TRBV19	TRBJ1-1	ASSPGGGLGTEAF
TRBV15	TRBJ2-5	ATSLYRDQETQY
TRBV6-6	TRBJ2-7	ASTTAGSSSSYEQY
TRBV6-5	TRBJ2-7	ASSYMLAGAYEQY
TRBV12-3/TRBV12-4	TRBJ1-1	ASTEVAGKAF